Listed below are T cell receptor beta chains from one sample, sequenced in a study of blood T cell repertoires in COVID-19. Produced via immunoSEQ multiplex PCR; TCRdb's table is partial and in-frame only. The repertoire has about 200,000 clones, about 80% of them found once; the top ten carry about 6.9%. What was sequenced was peripheral blood. The receptors were sampled from a human donor with acute or convalescent COVID-19. The donor label of this sample is uncertain. The CDR3 runs from the conserved cysteine through the conserved F or W. The D gene is left open where the match is weak. Some rows mark clone size as missing; the rest say once, few, many or name a class of expanded clone.

j_gene: TRBJ2-3; v_gene: TRBV29-1; len: 13; d_gene: -; abundance: -; CDR3aa: CSVEAAGADTQYF; CDR3nt: TGCAGCGTTGAAGCGGCAGGGGCAGATACGCAGTATTTT
j_gene: TRBJ1-6; v_gene: TRBV7-9; len: 15; d_gene: TRBD1; abundance: -; CDR3aa: CASSLLDRGDSPLHF; CDR3nt: TGTGCCAGCAGCTTATTGGACAGGGGGGATTCACCCCTCCACTTT
j_gene: TRBJ1-1; v_gene: TRBV6-5; len: 15; d_gene: -; abundance: -; CDR3aa: CASSWTALGNTEAFF; CDR3nt: TGTGCCAGCAGCTGGACAGCCCTTGGGAACACTGAAGCTTTCTTT
j_gene: TRBJ2-2; v_gene: TRBV11-3; len: 13; d_gene: -; abundance: -; CDR3aa: CASGETNTGELFF; CDR3nt: TGTGCCAGCGGAGAAACGAACACCGGGGAGCTGTTTTTT
j_gene: TRBJ2-7; v_gene: TRBV2; len: 14; d_gene: TRBD2; abundance: -; CDR3aa: CASSGGLAGQEQYF; CDR3nt: TGTGCCAGCAGTGGGGGACTAGCGGGACAAGAGCAGTACTTC
j_gene: TRBJ2-7; v_gene: TRBV5-1; len: 14; d_gene: -; abundance: -; CDR3aa: CASSLVPSSYEQYF; CDR3nt: TGCGCCAGCAGCTTGGTACCGAGCTCCTACGAGCAGTACTTC
j_gene: TRBJ2-7; v_gene: TRBV27; len: 15; d_gene: -; abundance: -; CDR3aa: CASSARGSGGNEQYF; CDR3nt: TGTGCCAGCAGTGCCCGGGGAAGTGGGGGGAACGAGCAGTACTTC
j_gene: TRBJ2-5; v_gene: TRBV10-3; len: 13; d_gene: TRBD1; abundance: -; CDR3aa: CAISPDRAETQYF; CDR3nt: TGTGCCATCAGTCCCGACAGGGCGGAGACCCAGTACTTC
j_gene: TRBJ2-6; v_gene: TRBV5-8; len: 16; d_gene: -; abundance: -; CDR3aa: CASSLITSPGANVLTF; CDR3nt: TGTGCCAGCAGCTTAATTACTTCGCCTGGGGCCAACGTCCTGACTTTC
j_gene: TRBJ2-4; v_gene: TRBV7-2; len: 15; d_gene: -; abundance: -; CDR3aa: CASSLGRGGTDIQYF; CDR3nt: TGTGCCAGCAGCTTAGGTAGGGGGGGAACGGACATTCAGTACTTC
j_gene: TRBJ1-4; v_gene: TRBV30; len: 14; d_gene: -; abundance: -; CDR3aa: CAWSVRTRNEKLFF; CDR3nt: TGTGCCTGGAGTGTACGAACACGAAATGAAAAACTGTTTTTT
j_gene: TRBJ1-1; v_gene: TRBV3-1/TRBV3-2; len: 14; d_gene: -; abundance: -; CDR3aa: CASSQFGGGTEAFF; CDR3nt: TGTGCCAGCAGCCAGTTCGGGGGTGGCACTGAAGCTTTCTTT
j_gene: TRBJ1-1; v_gene: TRBV7-9; len: 12; d_gene: TRBD1; abundance: -; CDR3aa: CASDRANTEAFF; CDR3nt: TGTGCCAGCGACAGGGCGAACACTGAAGCTTTCTTT
j_gene: TRBJ2-7; v_gene: TRBV21-1; len: 13; d_gene: -; abundance: -; CDR3aa: CASLTPSSYEQYF; CDR3nt: TGTGCCAGCCTCACCCCCAGCTCCTACGAGCAGTACTTC
j_gene: TRBJ2-7; v_gene: TRBV6-6; len: 15; d_gene: TRBD1; abundance: few; CDR3aa: CASSYPGQGRYEQYF; CDR3nt: TGTGCCAGCAGTTACCCCGGACAGGGAAGATACGAGCAGTACTTC
j_gene: TRBJ2-3; v_gene: TRBV11-2; len: 16; d_gene: TRBD2; abundance: -; CDR3aa: CASSLQAGVLEGTQYF; CDR3nt: TGTGCCAGCAGCTTACAGGCGGGAGTTCTCGAGGGTACGCAGTATTTT
j_gene: TRBJ1-2; v_gene: TRBV28; len: 14; d_gene: -; abundance: -; CDR3aa: CASRSSGERRGYTF; CDR3nt: TGTGCCAGCAGGTCATCAGGGGAAAGGAGGGGCTACACCTTC
j_gene: TRBJ2-5; v_gene: TRBV10-3; len: 15; d_gene: TRBD2; abundance: -; CDR3aa: CAISESVAGVETQYF; CDR3nt: TGTGCCATCAGTGAGTCGGTAGCGGGAGTGGAGACCCAGTACTTC
j_gene: TRBJ2-3; v_gene: TRBV24-1; len: 14; d_gene: -; abundance: -; CDR3aa: CATSGRGTAQTQYF; CDR3nt: TGTGCCACCAGTGGGAGAGGGACTGCGCAAACGCAGTATTTT
j_gene: TRBJ2-5; v_gene: TRBV5-1; len: 13; d_gene: -; abundance: -; CDR3aa: CASSPTTEETQYF; CDR3nt: TGCGCCAGCAGCCCCACGACAGAAGAGACCCAGTACTTC
j_gene: TRBJ1-4; v_gene: TRBV4-3; len: 14; d_gene: -; abundance: -; CDR3aa: CASSRGGSNEKLFF; CDR3nt: TGCGCCAGCAGCCGGGGGGGTTCGAATGAAAAACTGTTTTTT
j_gene: TRBJ2-6; v_gene: TRBV11-3; len: 14; d_gene: -; abundance: -; CDR3aa: CASSPDGGANVLTF; CDR3nt: TGTGCCAGCAGCCCTGATGGCGGGGCCAACGTCCTGACTTTC
j_gene: TRBJ2-4; v_gene: TRBV18; len: 14; d_gene: TRBD1; abundance: -; CDR3aa: CASSPETGRNIQYF; CDR3nt: TGTGCCAGCTCACCAGAGACAGGGCGAAACATTCAGTACTTC
j_gene: TRBJ1-6; v_gene: TRBV7-2; len: 16; d_gene: TRBD1; abundance: -; CDR3aa: CASGGTGGTYNSPLHF; CDR3nt: TGTGCCAGCGGGGGGACAGGGGGCACCTATAATTCACCCCTCCACTTT
j_gene: TRBJ1-1; v_gene: TRBV2; len: 14; d_gene: TRBD1; abundance: -; CDR3aa: CASSGQGGFTEAFF; CDR3nt: TGTGCCAGCAGTGGACAGGGTGGGTTCACTGAAGCTTTCTTT
j_gene: TRBJ2-5; v_gene: TRBV5-1; len: 15; d_gene: -; abundance: -; CDR3aa: CASSLGSGRQETQYF; CDR3nt: TGCGCCAGCAGCTTGGGCTCCGGGAGACAAGAGACCCAGTACTTC
j_gene: TRBJ1-4; v_gene: TRBV5-1; len: 15; d_gene: TRBD1; abundance: -; CDR3aa: CASSLGDRVGEKLFF; CDR3nt: TGCGCCAGCAGCTTGGGGGACAGGGTTGGCGAAAAACTGTTTTTT
j_gene: TRBJ1-5; v_gene: TRBV7-8; len: 15; d_gene: TRBD1; abundance: -; CDR3aa: CASSTRDRGYQPQHF; CDR3nt: TGTGCCAGCAGCACGCGGGACAGGGGTTACCAGCCCCAGCATTTT
j_gene: TRBJ2-3; v_gene: TRBV2; len: 15; d_gene: TRBD2; abundance: -; CDR3aa: CASSSGAGGEDTQYF; CDR3nt: TGTGCCAGCAGCTCGGGAGCGGGAGGAGAAGATACGCAGTATTTT
j_gene: TRBJ2-5; v_gene: TRBV27; len: 15; d_gene: TRBD1; abundance: -; CDR3aa: CATKSYEGAQETQYF; CDR3nt: TGTGCCACCAAGTCCTATGAGGGGGCCCAAGAGACCCAGTACTTC
j_gene: TRBJ2-7; v_gene: TRBV28; len: 14; d_gene: TRBD2; abundance: -; CDR3aa: CASSSTSGAYEQYF; CDR3nt: TGTGCCAGCAGCTCGACTAGCGGGGCCTACGAGCAGTACTTC
j_gene: TRBJ1-2; v_gene: TRBV9; len: 14; d_gene: TRBD1; abundance: -; CDR3aa: CASSVTGTGYGYTF; CDR3nt: TGTGCCAGCAGCGTGACCGGGACAGGCTATGGCTACACCTTC
j_gene: TRBJ1-3; v_gene: TRBV5-1; len: 15; d_gene: TRBD1; abundance: -; CDR3aa: CASSLAGTAGNTIYF; CDR3nt: TGCGCCAGCAGCTTGGCAGGGACAGCTGGAAACACCATATATTTT
j_gene: TRBJ2-2; v_gene: TRBV19; len: 15; d_gene: TRBD2; abundance: -; CDR3aa: CASSPSGKNTGELFF; CDR3nt: TGTGCCAGTAGTCCGAGCGGGAAGAACACCGGGGAGCTGTTTTTT
j_gene: TRBJ1-5; v_gene: TRBV19; len: 15; d_gene: TRBD1; abundance: -; CDR3aa: CASSMVDRSDQPQHF; CDR3nt: TGTGCCAGTAGTATGGTGGACAGGTCCGATCAGCCCCAGCATTTT
j_gene: TRBJ1-4; v_gene: TRBV6-5; len: 16; d_gene: TRBD1; abundance: -; CDR3aa: CASSFGDRGTNEKLFF; CDR3nt: TGTGCCAGCAGTTTCGGGGACAGGGGAACTAATGAAAAACTGTTTTTT
j_gene: TRBJ1-2; v_gene: TRBV7-2; len: 15; d_gene: -; abundance: -; CDR3aa: CASSSTGLKTGGYTF; CDR3nt: TGTGCCAGCAGTTCGACAGGTTTAAAAACGGGCGGCTACACCTTC
j_gene: TRBJ1-3; v_gene: TRBV6-5; len: 14; d_gene: -; abundance: -; CDR3aa: CASSYGGAGNTIYF; CDR3nt: TGTGCCAGCAGTTACGGGGGGGCTGGAAACACCATATATTTT
j_gene: TRBJ1-1; v_gene: TRBV18; len: 15; d_gene: -; abundance: -; CDR3aa: CASSPVLPWNTEAFF; CDR3nt: TGTGCCAGCTCACCAGTCCTTCCTTGGAACACTGAAGCTTTCTTT
j_gene: TRBJ2-2; v_gene: TRBV7-3; len: 15; d_gene: TRBD1; abundance: -; CDR3aa: CASSKDRGTTGELFF; CDR3nt: TGTGCCAGCAGCAAGGACAGGGGGACCACCGGGGAGCTGTTTTTT
j_gene: TRBJ1-5; v_gene: TRBV6-2/TRBV6-3; len: 15; d_gene: TRBD1; abundance: -; CDR3aa: CASSFIQGNRQPQHF; CDR3nt: TGTGCCAGCAGTTTTATACAGGGGAATAGGCAGCCCCAGCATTTT
j_gene: TRBJ2-2; v_gene: TRBV11-3; len: 15; d_gene: -; abundance: -; CDR3aa: CASSLDQGAVGELFF; CDR3nt: TGTGCCAGCAGCTTAGATCAAGGGGCCGTCGGGGAGCTGTTTTTT
j_gene: TRBJ2-7; v_gene: TRBV27; len: 15; d_gene: -; abundance: -; CDR3aa: CASSFWAGTAYEQYF; CDR3nt: TGTGCCAGCAGTTTCTGGGCGGGGACAGCTTACGAGCAGTACTTC
j_gene: TRBJ1-1; v_gene: TRBV27; len: 14; d_gene: -; abundance: -; CDR3aa: CASSFAGLNTEAFF; CDR3nt: TGTGCCAGCAGTTTTGCGGGCCTCAACACTGAAGCTTTCTTT
j_gene: TRBJ1-1; v_gene: TRBV9; len: 14; d_gene: -; abundance: once; CDR3aa: CASSVGDMNTEAFF; CDR3nt: TGTGCCAGCAGCGTGGGGGACATGAACACTGAAGCTTTCTTT